Following are 29 T cell receptor beta chains from one sample sequenced in a study of cytomegalovirus exposure and HLA in healthy donors. Primers: 60 Vbeta forward and 13 Jbeta reverse. Measured with immunoSEQ multiplex PCR; TCRdb has only the in-frame clones, and not every one. This repertoire shows about 210,000 clones, around four fifths found once; its top ten account for more than 8.5%. Input material: PBMCs. Receptors originate from a woman aged 45-59 years in good health and CMV-seropositive.

The rearrangement links TRBV9 to TRBJ2-7, with 10 bases lining up with TRBD2. The CDR3 runs to 16 residues. CDR1 and CDR2 from the germline V gene are SGDLS and YYNGEE. Trimming at V came to 4 bases and at J to 4 bases, leaving 11 bases not matched to a gene. The CDR3 DNA reads as TGTGCCAGCAGCCCCTCGGGTGGTAGCGGGAGGTACGAGCAGTACTTC. It translates to CASSPSGGSGRYEQYF.

This clone was seen just once. The rearrangement uses TRBV5-6 and TRBJ1-6, with D perhaps matching TRBD1 (5 bases). In germline, CDR1 is SGHDT, CDR2 YYEEEE. V lost 4 bases to trimming and J lost 8 bases, with 16 bases between them. The CDR3 length is 15 residues. The CDR3 sequence: CASSQQGRGDSPLHF. The DNA of the CDR3 is TGTGCCAGCAGCCAACAAGGGAGGGGCGATTCACCCCTCCACTTT.

V is TRBV7-2 and J is TRBJ1-2, with 9 bases matching TRBD1. There are 15 residues in the CDR3. The germline CDR1 and CDR2 sequences are SGHTA and FQGNSA. Trimming at V came to 5 bases and at J to 0 bases, leaving 4 bases not matched to a gene. The CDR3 is CASSLGQGANYGYTF. The CDR3 DNA follows: TGTGCCAGCAGCCTGGGACAGGGAGCTAACTATGGCTACACCTTC.

This sequence joins TRBV7-9 and TRBJ2-7; TRBD1 matches at 8 bases. This CDR3 region has 14 residues. The trim removed 3 bases at V and 4 bases at J, leaving 5 bases unmatched. Germline V gives CDR1 SEHNR, CDR2 FQNEAQ (reference sequence). The CDR3 nucleotides read TGTGCCAGCAGCTTCGGACAGGGCACTTACGAGCAGTACTTC. It yields the protein CASSFGQGTYEQYF.

The chain recombines TRBV30 with TRBJ2-7, with a possible D match to TRBD1 (6 bases). The germline CDR1 and CDR2 sequences are GTSNPN and SVGIG (reference sequence). V gave up 6 bases and J gave up 5 bases, with 20 bases separating them. The CDR3 has 14 residues. The CDR3 region is CACLPGAGAHEQYF. CDR3 DNA sequence: TGTGCCTGCCTACCAGGGGCAGGGGCCCACGAGCAGTACTTC.

This clone appeared once. The J gene is TRBJ2-1, the V gene TRBV7-3; 8 positions agree with TRBD2. This CDR3 is 16 amino acids long. The germline CDR1 and CDR2 sequences are SGHTA and FQGTGA. Germline trimming cut 0 bases from V and 3 bases from J; bases unmatched to any gene: 4. CDR3 amino acids: CASSLTGLELYNEQFF. In DNA form, the CDR3 reads TGTGCCAGCAGCTTAACGGGACTAGAACTCTACAATGAGCAGTTCTTC.

The genes are TRBV7-3 and TRBJ1-1, with 7 bases aligning to TRBD1. The germline V gene has CDR1 SGHTA and CDR2 FQGTGA. The CDR3 has 15 amino acids. Losses at the gene ends were 5 bases for V and 1 base for J; bases not matched to a gene: 7. The CDR3 DNA is TGTGCCAGCAGCCCCTGGGCAGGGGGGAACACTGAAGCTTTCTTT. Encoded protein: CASSPWAGGNTEAFF.

This chain joins TRBV7-9 and TRBJ1-6, with TRBD1 matching over 10 bases. V shed 3 bases, J shed 9 bases, and the junction held 8 bases outside the gene matches. The CDR3 length is 16 residues. The germline V gene encodes CDR1 SEHNR and CDR2 FQNEAQ (reference sequence). For the CDR3, the DNA is TGTGCCAGCAGCTTGCAGGGACAGGGGATAAGTTCACCCCTCCACTTT. This codes for CASSLQGQGISSPLHF.

The chain uses TRBV2 and TRBJ2-5; TRBD2 matches 7 bases. V gave up 6 bases and J gave up 3 bases; unmatched junction bases: 4. The germline CDR1 and CDR2 sequences are SNHLY and FYNNEI. CDR3 length equals 13 residues. The CDR3 spells CASSLGLEETQYF. Written as DNA, the CDR3 is TGTGCCAGCAGCTTAGGACTAGAAGAGACCCAGTACTTC.

The rearrangement joins TRBV5-1 to TRBJ2-1; unclear D gene. V lost 3 bases to trimming and J lost 2 bases, with 9 bases between them. The germline CDR1 and CDR2 sequences are SGHRS and YFSETQ. This CDR3 has 14 amino acids. The CDR3 loop reads CASSSRVPYNEQFF. The CDR3, as DNA: TGCGCCAGCAGCTCGAGAGTTCCCTACAATGAGCAGTTCTTC.

The V gene is TRBV15, the J gene TRBJ1-5, with unresolved D. V lost 0 bases and J lost 6, with 12 bases in between. The CDR3 loop spans 15 amino acids. Germline V gene sequence: CDR1 LNHNV, CDR2 YYDKDF (reference sequence). The CDR3 sequence: CATSRDFWASQPQHF. As DNA, the CDR3 is TGTGCCACCAGCAGAGATTTCTGGGCATCTCAGCCCCAGCATTTT.

This rearrangement joins TRBV7-3 to TRBJ1-2, with 10 positions matching TRBD1. The germline V gene encodes CDR1 SGHTA and CDR2 FQGTGA. This CDR3 has 14 residues. Trimming took 1 base from V and 8 from J; bases not matched to a gene: 4. As DNA, the CDR3 is TGTGCCAGCAGCTTAATGGGGACAGGGGAAGGCTACACCTTC. Protein product: CASSLMGTGEGYTF.

This chain links TRBV5-1 with TRBJ1-2, with D possibly TRBD1 on 5 matching bases. The V and J ends lost 0 bases and 8 bases respectively, with 11 bases between them. Looked up from germline, CDR1 is SGHRS and CDR2 is YFSETQ. This CDR3 spans 13 amino acids. CDR3 region: CASSLAGGEGYTF. CDR3 sequence (DNA): TGCGCCAGCAGCTTGGCCGGGGGTGAGGGCTACACCTTC.

The sample holds a few counts of this clone. V gene TRBV5-1 combines with J gene TRBJ2-7, with 8 bases aligning to TRBD1. The V and J ends lost 6 bases and 1 base, in that order; junction bases with no gene match: 9. Per the germline V gene, CDR1 is SGHRS and CDR2 is YFSETQ. The CDR3 runs 15 residues. CDR3 in DNA: TGCGCCAGCAAACTACAACAGGGGGAGTCCTACGAGCAGTACTTC. This translates into CASKLQQGESYEQYF.

The chain has TRBV5-1 and TRBJ2-2; TRBD2 matches at 9 bases. Germline CDR1 is SGHRS and CDR2 is YFSETQ. Germline trimming cut 3 bases from V and 4 bases from J; bases unmatched to any gene: 13. The CDR3 length is 18 residues. CDR3 sequence (DNA): TGCGCCAGCAGCTACCTTTTCGCGGGGGGGCCCTCCACCGGGGAGCTGTTTTTT. It encodes CASSYLFAGGPSTGELFF. The variable domain in full, completed from reference TRBV5-1 and TRBJ2-2, reads KAGVTQTPRYLIKTRGQQVTLSCSPISGHRSVSWYQQTPGQGLQFLFEYFSETQRNKGNFPGRFSGRQFSNSRSEMNVSTLELGDSALYLCASSYLFAGGPSTGELFFGEGSRLTVL.

This chain connects TRBV7-9 to TRBJ1-2; 8 nucleotides line up with TRBD1. V lost 1 base to trimming and J lost 8 bases; unmatched junction nucleotides: 9. The CDR3 has 15 amino acids. Germline CDR1 is SEHNR and CDR2 is FQNEAQ (reference sequence). In nucleotides, the CDR3 is TGTGCCAGCAGCTTAGTTGGGGACAGGCTGCGGGGCTACACCTTC. Protein product: CASSLVGDRLRGYTF.

As to this clone: Other nucleotide sequences from this sample produce the same CDR3. V and J are TRBV4-1 and TRBJ2-7; 10 bases are shared with TRBD1. Germline lookup yields CDR1 MGHRA and CDR2 YSYEKL. This CDR3 is 15 amino acids long. V dropped 0 bases and J dropped 6; count of bases not matched to a gene: 5. The CDR3 DNA is TGCGCCAGCAGCCAAGATGGGACAGGGGCAGGCGAGCAGTACTTC. It yields the protein CASSQDGTGAGEQYF.

This chain joins TRBV7-7 and TRBJ2-2, with D unresolved. The CDR3 contains 16 residues. V dropped 1 base and J dropped 1 base, with 10 bases sitting between them. Germline V gene sequence: CDR1 SSHAT, CDR2 FNYEAQ (reference sequence). The CDR3 reads CASSLEAAKNTGELFF. The CDR3 DNA reads TGTGCCAGCAGCTTAGAGGCGGCGAAGAACACCGGGGAGCTGTTTTTT.

The chain couples TRBV10-3 to TRBJ1-1, with D possibly matching TRBD1 (6 bases). The CDR3 totals 12 residues. Trimming took off 10 bases at V and 6 bases at J, with 15 bases between the two ends. Germline V CDR1 and CDR2: ENHRY, SYGVKD. Written as DNA, the CDR3 is TGTGCCACTGCCCAGGGGCTAGCTGAAGCTTTCTTT. Amino acids: CATAQGLAEAFF.

V gene TRBV4-1 combines with J gene TRBJ1-4; 11 nucleotides line up with TRBD1. With 0 bases clipped from V and 7 bases from J, the junction kept 7 bases outside the gene matches. The germline CDR1 and CDR2 sequences are MGHRA and YSYEKL. The length of the CDR3 is 17 residues. The CDR3: CASSQDGDRGVGEKLFF. For the CDR3, the DNA is TGCGCCAGCAGCCAAGATGGGGACAGGGGGGTGGGTGAAAAACTGTTTTTT.

The chain has TRBV19 and TRBJ2-3; a possible D gene is TRBD2 (6 bases). The CDR3 length is 13 residues. CDR1 and CDR2 (germline): LNHDA, SQIVND (reference sequence). The V end lost 4 bases, the J end lost 10 bases, and 15 bases lay between the germline ends. The CDR3 DNA sequence: TGTGCCAGTAGTAGCAGTAGAGGGACTCCGCAGTATTTT. Residues: CASSSSRGTPQYF.

The CDR3 sequence is CASSLSGGNGELFF. The CDR3 DNA reads TGTGCCAGCAGCTTATCGGGAGGAAACGGGGAGCTGTTTTTT. The chain joins TRBV7-3 to TRBJ2-2; 7 positions match TRBD2. Germline V gene lookup returns CDR1 SGHTA and CDR2 FQGTGA. V gave up 2 bases and J gave up 7 bases; unmatched junction bases: 4. The CDR3 length is 14 residues.

The chain links TRBV5-1 to TRBJ1-2, with 7 bases that match TRBD1. The V gene end was trimmed by 2 bases and the J gene end by 5 bases; junction bases not matched to a gene: 6. The CDR3 is made up of 14 amino acids. In germline, CDR1 is SGHRS, CDR2 YFSETQ. The CDR3 nucleotides read TGCGCCAGCAGCTTACGACAGGGCGGGTATGGCTACACCTTC. Protein: CASSLRQGGYGYTF.

In this sample, this clone turned up once. The CDR3 bases are TGTGCCAGCAGCTTCCCCGGGACAGGGTCCTACGAGCAGTACTTC. It translates to CASSFPGTGSYEQYF. The V call is TRBV11-2, the J call TRBJ2-7; 9 bases fit TRBD1. Germline V gene sequence: CDR1 SGHAT, CDR2 FQNNGV. The CDR3 has 15 residues. Unmatched junction bases numbered 4, after V lost 3 bases and J lost 1 base.

The genes are TRBV7-9 and TRBJ1-2, with a tentative D call TRBD1 (5 bases). Trimming removed 2 bases at V and 8 bases at J, with 12 bases between. The CDR3 length is 13 residues. Germline lookup yields CDR1 SEHNR and CDR2 FQNEAQ (reference sequence). The CDR3 DNA follows: TGTGCCAGCAGCTTAAGTTCAGGGTCAGGCTACACCTTC. Protein: CASSLSSGSGYTF.

J is TRBJ1-5 and V is TRBV28, with D unresolved. Per the germline V gene, CDR1 is MDHEN and CDR2 is SYDVKM. V was cut by 2 bases and J by 0 bases, with 11 bases left in between. This CDR3 has 16 amino acids. The CDR3 DNA is TGTGCCAGCAGTTTAAGGAGATTTTATAGCAATCAGCCCCAGCATTTT. The encoded protein is CASSLRRFYSNQPQHF. The full variable domain, completed using reference TRBV28 and TRBJ1-5, is DVKVTQSSRYLVKRTGEKVFLECVQDMDHENMFWYRQDPGLGLRLIYFSYDVKMKEKGDIPEGYSVSREKKERFSLILESASTNQTSMYLCASSLRRFYSNQPQHFGDGTRLSIL.

A single count supports this clone. J is TRBJ2-3 and V is TRBV5-1; 10 nucleotides match TRBD2. This CDR3 is 16 amino acids long. V lost 3 bases, J lost 0 bases, and 4 bases stayed unmatched. Looked up from germline, CDR1 is SGHRS and CDR2 is YFSETQ. As DNA, the CDR3 is TGCGCCAGCAGCTCAGAACTAGCGGGGAGCACAGATACGCAGTATTTT. Its translation is CASSSELAGSTDTQYF.

This clone was counted a single time. The rearrangement joins TRBV25-1 to TRBJ1-1, with D possibly being TRBD1 (6 bases). From germline, CDR1 is MGHDK and CDR2 SYGVNS. CDR3 length: 15 amino acids. V gave up 0 bases and J gave up 6 bases, with 14 bases separating them. CDR3 coding DNA: TGTGCCAGCAGTGAATACAGGGCAGGGGATTCTGAAGCTTTCTTT. It translates to CASSEYRAGDSEAFF.

This clone was counted once. The sample carries other DNA sequences with the same CDR3. The chain combines TRBV28 with TRBJ1-1; D might be TRBD1 (5 bases). The length of the CDR3 is 14 residues. Germline V gives CDR1 MDHEN, CDR2 SYDVKM. The V gene lost 2 bases and the J gene lost 5 bases, with 12 bases spanning the gap. CDR3 sequence (DNA): TGTGCCAGCAGTTTAGGGGCGCGGGATACTGAAGCTTTCTTT. Translated: CASSLGARDTEAFF. Full variable domain (missing parts from reference TRBV28 and TRBJ1-1): DVKVTQSSRYLVKRTGEKVFLECVQDMDHENMFWYRQDPGLGLRLIYFSYDVKMKEKGDIPEGYSVSREKKERFSLILESASTNQTSMYLCASSLGARDTEAFFGQGTRLTVV.